The clone carrying this T cell receptor beta chain was seen many times. Ahead of thyroid surgery, no patient had received treatment of any kind. Losses at the gene ends were 0 bases for V and 11 bases for J; bases not matched to a gene: 3. Per the germline V gene, CDR1 is SGHRS and CDR2 is YFSETQ. This CDR3 has 13 amino acids. This record belongs to a study of metastatic and nonmetastatic thyroid tumors. TCRdb recomputed clones from the PCR reads via MiXCR. The repertoire holds about 40,000 clones, 10% to 12% seen once, with 20% to 25% in the top ten. The sequenced sample was blood. The V and J genes are TRBV5-1 and TRBJ2-1; 9 positions agree with TRBD2. The source is a female donor with papillary thyroid cancer or a benign thyroid nodule (not recorded which). Some clones in this sample may be carry-over from other donors' samples. The CDR3 reads CASSLGLAEKQFF. The CDR3 nucleotides read TGCGCCAGCAGCTTGGGACTAGCGGAAAAGCAGTTCTTC.